Below are 2 T cell receptor beta chains sequenced from a single sample in a study of cytomegalovirus exposure and HLA in healthy donors. This PCR relied on a set of 60 Vbeta primers and 13 Jbeta primers. Some clones are missing from TCRdb's copy, which holds only in-frame ones; the method was immunoSEQ multiplex PCR. The sample contains 200,000 or so clones, around 70% of which appear only once. Sample: PBMCs. The receptors here all came from a middle-aged man in good health and CMV-seropositive.

This clone has just a few counts. The chain couples TRBV7-8 to TRBJ2-3, with D possibly TRBD2 on 5 matching bases. Deletions cut 6 bases from V and 2 bases from J, with 15 bases between. The CDR3 runs to 15 residues. In germline, CDR1 is SGHVS, CDR2 FQNEAQ. The CDR3 region has the DNA TGTGCCAGCAGGTCAAAGGACTTCTCCACAGATACGCAGTATTTT. This gives the protein CASRSKDFSTDTQYF.

This chain connects TRBV5-1 to TRBJ2-7; 9 bases are shared with TRBD2. CDR3 length equals 15 residues. CDR1 and CDR2 from the germline V gene are SGHRS and YFSETQ. Germline trimming cut 0 bases from V and 2 bases from J; bases unmatched to any gene: 3. The CDR3 here is CASSLAASGTYEQYF. In DNA, the CDR3 is TGCGCCAGCAGCTTGGCGGCTAGCGGGACCTACGAGCAGTACTTC.